The 29 T cell receptor beta chains given below trace back to one sample, sequenced in a study of beta chain features in type 1 diabetes. TCRB transcripts that were expressed got sequenced, as all of the isolated RNA had been reverse transcribed. Here immunoSEQ multiplex PCR was the method, and the copy in TCRdb shows in-frame clones only, minus some. The table records hundreds of thousands of clones, approximately 30% of them present only once. The source material was naive CD4+ T cells from blood. These receptors all come from a man between 18 and 35 years old in good health.

This clone appeared a few times. The chain couples TRBV28 to TRBJ1-3, with 7 bases that match TRBD1. The CDR3 covers 13 residues. V lost 5 bases, J lost 4 bases, and 2 bases stayed unmatched. The germline V gene encodes CDR1 MDHEN and CDR2 SYDVKM. The CDR3 bases are TGTGCCAGCAGTGGGACAGCCGGAAACACCATATATTTT. It codes for CASSGTAGNTIYF. Based on the CDR3 plus reference TRBV28 and TRBJ1-3, the full variable domain is DVKVTQSSRYLVKRTGEKVFLECVQDMDHENMFWYRQDPGLGLRLIYFSYDVKMKEKGDIPEGYSVSREKKERFSLILESASTNQTSMYLCASSGTAGNTIYFGEGSWLTVV.

The chain links TRBV15 to TRBJ2-7, with D tentatively TRBD2 (6 bases). Trimming removed 0 bases at V and 3 bases at J, with 12 bases between. The CDR3 consists of 15 residues. Germline V gives CDR1 LNHNV, CDR2 YYDKDF (reference sequence). In DNA, the CDR3 is TGTGCCACCAGCAGAGAAAAGCGGGCAGACTACGAGCAGTACTTC. It codes for CATSREKRADYEQYF.

The V call is TRBV5-6, the J call TRBJ2-2, with TRBD2 matching 15 bases. This CDR3 has 15 amino acids. V lost 5 bases, J lost 4 bases, and 0 bases stayed unmatched. Germline CDR1 reads SGHDT; CDR2 reads YYEEEE. This CDR3 reads CASRGLAGGTGELFF. The CDR3 DNA is TGTGCCAGCAGGGGACTAGCGGGAGGCACCGGGGAGCTGTTTTTT.

The CDR3 sequence: CAWRAVYGYTF. The CDR3 nucleotides read TGTGCCTGGAGGGCAGTCTATGGCTACACCTTC. V usage is TRBV30 and J usage is TRBJ1-2; no firm D call. Germline lookup yields CDR1 GTSNPN and CDR2 SVGIG (reference sequence). V lost 3 bases and J lost 4, with 6 bases in between. CDR3 length equals 11 residues.

V and J are TRBV30 and TRBJ2-7; no definite D call. From germline, CDR1 is GTSNPN and CDR2 SVGIG (reference sequence). The V gene lost 0 bases and the J gene lost 2 bases, with 8 bases spanning the gap. CDR3 length equals 13 residues. The CDR3 nucleotides read TGTGCCTGGAGTGTAGGTCCCACCTACGAGCAGTACTTC. Its translation is CAWSVGPTYEQYF. Filled out from reference TRBV30 and TRBJ2-7, the complete variable domain reads SQTIHQWPATLVQPVGSPLSLECTVEGTSNPNLYWYRQAAGRGLQLLFYSVGIGQISSEVPQNLSASRPQDRQFILSSKKLLLSDSGFYLCAWSVGPTYEQYFGPGTRLTVT.

This clone was picked up a small number of times. The chain employs TRBV7-8 and TRBJ2-1, with D hard to call. V was cut by 2 bases and J by 8 bases, with 19 bases left in between. This CDR3 region has 16 residues. Germline V gene sequence: CDR1 SGHVS, CDR2 FQNEAQ. As DNA, the CDR3 is TGTGCCAGCAGCTTATTCCGGTTCCGGCTCACCGATGAGCAGTTCTTC. This encodes CASSLFRFRLTDEQFF.

This clone was found a few times. The chain carries TRBV9 and TRBJ1-4; D is ambiguous. The ends were cut back, 0 bases at V and 8 bases at J, with 5 bases in the middle. The CDR3 length is 12 residues. CDR1 and CDR2 from the germline V gene are SGDLS and YYNGEE. CDR3 region: CASSVAWEKLFF. DNA of the CDR3: TGTGCCAGCAGCGTAGCTTGGGAAAAACTGTTTTTT.

The chain employs TRBV7-9 and TRBJ2-7; no clear D. Deletions cut 2 bases from V and 3 bases from J, with 8 bases between. This CDR3 region has 13 residues. Germline lookup yields CDR1 SEHNR and CDR2 FQNEAQ (reference sequence). For the CDR3, the DNA is TGTGCCAGCAGCTTAAGAGACGGCTACGAGCAGTACTTC. The encoded protein is CASSLRDGYEQYF.

Concerning this clone itself: This CDR3 is also generated by other DNA sequences in the sample. The chain is built from TRBV30 and TRBJ1-4; the D is unclear. Germline V CDR1 and CDR2: GTSNPN, SVGIG (reference sequence). V shed 3 bases and J shed 8 bases, with 4 bases lying between them. The CDR3 runs 10 residues. CDR3: CAWRQEKLFF. CDR3 bases: TGTGCCTGGAGGCAGGAAAAACTGTTTTTT. Drawing the rest from reference TRBV30 and TRBJ1-4, the complete variable domain is SQTIHQWPATLVQPVGSPLSLECTVEGTSNPNLYWYRQAAGRGLQLLFYSVGIGQISSEVPQNLSASRPQDRQFILSSKKLLLSDSGFYLCAWRQEKLFFGSGTQLSVL.

The chain recombines TRBV30 with TRBJ1-1, with D unclear. Germline CDR1 reads GTSNPN; CDR2 reads SVGIG (reference sequence). V lost 3 bases and J lost 0, with 8 bases in between. The CDR3 is made up of 13 amino acids. The CDR3 protein is CAWSEVLNTEAFF. CDR3 DNA: TGTGCCTGGAGCGAAGTACTGAACACTGAAGCTTTCTTT.

The V and J genes are TRBV9 and TRBJ2-7; no clear D gene. CDR3 length equals 15 residues. In germline, CDR1 is SGDLS, CDR2 YYNGEE. V lost 0 bases and J 3 bases, leaving 13 bases between the germline ends. CDR3 DNA: TGTGCCAGCAGCGTAGGCGCAACAGCGCGCTACGAGCAGTACTTC. Translation: CASSVGATARYEQYF.

This clone was found a few times. The chain carries TRBV27 and TRBJ2-5; D is unclear. Trimming stripped 4 bases from V and 2 bases from J, with 8 bases between. The CDR3 is 13 residues long. Germline CDR1 reads MNHEY; CDR2 reads SMNVEV (reference sequence). The CDR3: CASSSQAQETQYF. As DNA, the CDR3 is TGTGCCAGCAGTTCGCAGGCGCAAGAGACCCAGTACTTC.

V and J are TRBV5-4 and TRBJ2-2, with TRBD1 as a possible D gene (5 bases). Trimming pared 4 bases from V and 3 bases from J, leaving 10 bases between. CDR1 is SGHNT, CDR2 YYREEE, per germline (reference sequence). The CDR3 totals 14 residues. The CDR3 spells CASSPRAYTGELFF. CDR3 bases: TGTGCCAGCAGCCCCAGGGCTTACACCGGGGAGCTGTTTTTT.

This chain connects TRBV5-4 to TRBJ1-4; 10 nucleotides agree with TRBD1. After removal of 4 bases from V and 8 bases from J, the junction contained 8 bases not matched to a gene. The CDR3 runs to 15 residues. Germline V gives CDR1 SGHNT, CDR2 YYREEE (reference sequence). CDR3 residues: CASSPATGGGEKLFF. CDR3 nucleotides: TGTGCCAGCAGCCCCGCGACAGGGGGCGGAGAAAAACTGTTTTTT.

The V and J genes are TRBV7-3 and TRBJ2-1; 12 positions agree with TRBD2. The CDR3 is 16 amino acids. The germline V gene encodes CDR1 SGHTA and CDR2 FQGTGA. V lost 2 bases, J lost 6 bases, and 5 bases stayed unmatched. For the CDR3, the DNA is TGTGCCAGCAGCTTACGGACTAGCGGGACAAGCAATGAGCAGTTCTTC. Its protein is CASSLRTSGTSNEQFF.

V is TRBV27 and J is TRBJ1-4, with 7 bases aligning to TRBD1. V dropped 7 bases and J dropped 5; count of bases not matched to a gene: 7. This CDR3 region has 14 residues. Germline CDR1 is MNHEY and CDR2 is SMNVEV (reference sequence). Here the CDR3 reads CASNPAGGNEKLFF. The CDR3 DNA follows: TGTGCCAGCAATCCTGCAGGGGGGAATGAAAAACTGTTTTTT.

The J gene is TRBJ2-5, the V gene TRBV9, with no clear D. The V and J ends lost 3 bases and 7 bases respectively, with 10 bases between them. Looked up from germline, CDR1 is SGDLS and CDR2 is YYNGEE. This CDR3 contains 12 residues. CDR3 sequence reads: CASSAYGATQYF. For the CDR3, the DNA is TGTGCCAGCAGCGCCTATGGTGCGACCCAGTACTTC.

This chain uses TRBV6-5 with TRBJ2-5; D remains unclear. Germline CDR1 and CDR2: MNHEY and SVGAGI. The CDR3 has 11 residues. The ends were cut back, 7 bases at V and 7 bases at J, with 10 bases in the middle. The DNA of the CDR3 is TGTGCCAGCACCCTAGGCCGGACCCAGTACTTC. It translates to CASTLGRTQYF.

This chain links TRBV6-6 with TRBJ1-1; 7 nucleotides agree with TRBD1. This CDR3 has 12 residues. Germline trimming cut 5 bases from V and 7 bases from J; bases unmatched to any gene: 4. The germline V gene encodes CDR1 MNHNY and CDR2 SVGAGI (reference sequence). CDR3 nucleotide sequence: TGTGCCAGCAGTCCTCGACAGGGTGAAGCTTTCTTT. This encodes CASSPRQGEAFF.

The J gene is TRBJ2-4, the V gene TRBV6-1; 10 bases fit TRBD2. CDR1 and CDR2 (germline): MNHNS, SASEGT. V was pared by 4 bases and J by 1 base, with 10 bases of the junction left unmatched. The CDR3 length is 18 residues. The CDR3: CASSGMTSGYWAKNIQYF. CDR3 sequence (DNA): TGTGCCAGCAGTGGTATGACTAGCGGGTATTGGGCCAAAAACATTCAGTACTTC.

This clone turned up a few times. CDR3 in amino acids: CASTLRDLTDTQYF. The CDR3 nucleotides are TGCGCCAGCACCCTTCGGGACCTCACAGATACGCAGTATTTT. This chain joins TRBV23-1 and TRBJ2-3; D might be TRBD1 or TRBD2, each matching 5 bases. TRBV23-1 is placed among ORFs of uncertain function. Trimming shortened V by 7 bases and J by 2 bases, and 13 bases separated the two germline ends. The CDR3 contains 14 residues.

The chain carries TRBV21-1 and TRBJ2-7; the table gives TRBD1 as D, unverified against the DNA. TRBV21-1 corresponds to a pseudogene. There are 13 residues in the CDR3. CDR3 DNA sequence: TGTGCCAGCAGCCCCGAGGGGGCTCTCGAGCAGTACTTC. Amino acid sequence: CASSPEGALEQYF.

The V gene is TRBV29-1, the J gene TRBJ2-7, with 9 bases aligning to TRBD2. This CDR3 is built from 14 residues. Trimming removed 5 bases from V and 2 bases from J; junction bases left unmatched: 7. CDR1 and CDR2 (germline): SQVTM, ANQGSEA. CDR3: CSVLGLAGTYEQYF. Written as DNA, the CDR3 is TGCAGCGTTCTCGGTCTAGCGGGAACCTACGAGCAGTACTTC.

This chain links TRBV15 with TRBJ2-3, with D maybe TRBD1 (6 bases). The CDR3 runs 17 residues. Trimming took 0 bases from V and 3 from J, leaving 16 bases between them. Germline CDR1 and CDR2: LNHNV and YYDKDF (reference sequence). The DNA of the CDR3 is TGTGCCACCAGCAGAGATCTAGGGGGACGATGGACAGATACGCAGTATTTT. The encoded protein is CATSRDLGGRWTDTQYF. Looking up the rest from reference TRBV15 and TRBJ2-3 gives the full variable domain: DAMVIQNPRYQVTQFGKPVTLSCSQTLNHNVMYWYQQKSSQAPKLLFHYYDKDFNNEADTPDNFQSRRPNTSFCFLDIRSPGLGDTAMYLCATSRDLGGRWTDTQYFGPGTRLTVL.

The V gene is TRBV23-1, the J gene TRBJ1-5; the match to TRBD1 covers 7 bases. TRBV23-1 is noted as an ORF with a role that remains uncertain. CDR3 size: 14 residues. Trimming removed 3 bases from V and 6 bases from J; junction bases left unmatched: 5. CDR3 sequence: CASSHQGVGQPQHF. As DNA, the CDR3 is TGCGCCAGCAGTCACCAGGGGGTGGGTCAGCCCCAGCATTTT.

This clone came up a few times. V and J are TRBV18 and TRBJ2-6; D unclear. Germline lookup yields CDR1 KGHSH and CDR2 LQKENI. The CDR3 covers 15 residues. The V gene lost 3 bases and the J gene lost 0 bases, with 6 bases spanning the gap. The CDR3 loop is CASSPSGSGANVLTF. The DNA for the CDR3 is TGTGCCAGCTCACCCTCAGGCTCTGGGGCCAACGTCCTGACTTTC.

This clone was recorded a few times. The DNA of the CDR3 is TGTGCCAGCAGCCGCCACTCCCCGGGAAGCGGTGGCTACACCTTC. This codes for CASSRHSPGSGGYTF. The V gene is TRBV28, the J gene TRBJ1-2; D gene ambiguous. Germline V gene lookup returns CDR1 MDHEN and CDR2 SYDVKM. The CDR3 covers 15 residues. The V end was cut by 6 bases, the J end by 7 bases, with 21 bases between.

The chain couples TRBV7-9 to TRBJ2-3; 11 bases line up with TRBD1. This CDR3 has 16 residues. Trimming cost V 4 bases and J 2 bases; bases outside gene matches: 5. Per the germline V gene, CDR1 is SEHNR and CDR2 is FQNEAQ (reference sequence). CDR3 protein: CASSSGQGASTDTQYF. CDR3 coding DNA: TGTGCCAGCAGCTCAGGACAGGGGGCCTCCACAGATACGCAGTATTTT.

In this sample, this clone turned up a few times. Here the CDR3 reads CAISDEAWVIQYF. In nucleotides, the CDR3 is TGTGCCATCAGTGACGAGGCCTGGGTCATTCAGTACTTC. The chain joins TRBV10-3 to TRBJ2-4; D call uncertain. The CDR3 has 13 amino acids. V was shortened by 3 bases and J by 9 bases, with 12 bases between the two germline ends. Germline V gene lookup returns CDR1 ENHRY and CDR2 SYGVKD.